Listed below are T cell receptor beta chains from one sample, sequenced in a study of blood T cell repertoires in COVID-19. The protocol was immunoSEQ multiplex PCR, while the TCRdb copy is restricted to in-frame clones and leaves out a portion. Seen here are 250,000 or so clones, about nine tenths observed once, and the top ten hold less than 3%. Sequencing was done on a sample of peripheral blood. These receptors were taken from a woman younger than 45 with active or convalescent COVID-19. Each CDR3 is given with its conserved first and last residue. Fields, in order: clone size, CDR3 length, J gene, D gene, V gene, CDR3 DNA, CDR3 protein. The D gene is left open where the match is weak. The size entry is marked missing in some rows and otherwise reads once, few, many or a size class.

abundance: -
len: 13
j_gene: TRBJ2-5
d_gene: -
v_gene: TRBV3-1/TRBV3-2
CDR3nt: TGTGCCAGCAGCCGAAGGGGGTCGGAGACCCAGTACTTC
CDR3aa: CASSRRGSETQYF

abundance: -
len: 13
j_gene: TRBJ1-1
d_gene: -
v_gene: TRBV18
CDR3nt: TGTGCCAGCTCTACCCACAAGAACACTGAAGCTTTCTTT
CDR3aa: CASSTHKNTEAFF

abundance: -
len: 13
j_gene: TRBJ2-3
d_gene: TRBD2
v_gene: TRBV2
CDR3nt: TGTGCCAGCACGGGGGGTAGAACAGATACGCAGTATTTT
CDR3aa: CASTGGRTDTQYF

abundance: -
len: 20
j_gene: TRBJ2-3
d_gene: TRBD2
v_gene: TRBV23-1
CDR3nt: TGCGCCAGCAGTCAATGGGGCGGGTCTAGCGGGGGGGAGGTCACAGATACGCAGTATTTT
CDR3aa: CASSQWGGSSGGEVTDTQYF

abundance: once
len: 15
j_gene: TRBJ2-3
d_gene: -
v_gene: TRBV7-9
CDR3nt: TGTGCCAGCAGCTTCGGCGGCTCCCGCACAGATACGCAGTATTTT
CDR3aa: CASSFGGSRTDTQYF

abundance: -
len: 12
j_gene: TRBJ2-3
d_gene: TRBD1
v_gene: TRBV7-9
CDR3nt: TGTGCCAGCTCAGGGGGTGGAGATACGCAGTATTTT
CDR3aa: CASSGGGDTQYF

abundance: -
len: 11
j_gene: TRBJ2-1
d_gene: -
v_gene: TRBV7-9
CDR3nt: TGTGCCAGCAGCCTTGGTATGAGGCAGTTCTTC
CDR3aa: CASSLGMRQFF

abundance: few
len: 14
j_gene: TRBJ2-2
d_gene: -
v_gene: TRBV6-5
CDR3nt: TGTGCCAGCAGAAGGGGAACGAACACCGGGGAGCTGTTTTTT
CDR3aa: CASRRGTNTGELFF

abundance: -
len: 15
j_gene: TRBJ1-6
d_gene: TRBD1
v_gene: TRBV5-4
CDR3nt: TGTGCCAGCAGCTTGGGACAGGGGGATAATTCACCCCTCCACTTT
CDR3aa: CASSLGQGDNSPLHF

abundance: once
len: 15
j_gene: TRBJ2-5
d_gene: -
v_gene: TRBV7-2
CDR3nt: TGTGCCAGCAGCTCAGTGCTTGGCGGCGGGGAGACCCAGTACTTC
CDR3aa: CASSSVLGGGETQYF

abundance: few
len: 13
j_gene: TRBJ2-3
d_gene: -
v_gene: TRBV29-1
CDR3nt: TGCAGCGTTGAAGTCTCGGGCACAGATACGCAGTATTTT
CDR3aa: CSVEVSGTDTQYF

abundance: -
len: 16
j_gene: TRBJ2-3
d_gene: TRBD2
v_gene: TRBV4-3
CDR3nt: TGCGCCAGCAGCCCTGGGCCAGCGGGGGGGCCAGATACGCAGTATTTT
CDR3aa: CASSPGPAGGPDTQYF

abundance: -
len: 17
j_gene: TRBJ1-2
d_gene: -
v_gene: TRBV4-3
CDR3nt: TGCGCCAGCAGCCAAGACAGGAGAAGGACAGACAAACATGGCTACACCTTC
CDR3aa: CASSQDRRRTDKHGYTF

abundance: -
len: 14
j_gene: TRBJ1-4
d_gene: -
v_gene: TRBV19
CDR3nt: TGTGCCAGTAGTATGGCAAAATCGAGGGAAAAACTGTTTTTT
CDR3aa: CASSMAKSREKLFF

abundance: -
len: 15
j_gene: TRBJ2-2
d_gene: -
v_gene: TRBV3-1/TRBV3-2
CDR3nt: TGTGCCAGTACGGTTCGGGATGGAGGAACCGGGGAGCTGTTTTTT
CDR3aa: CASTVRDGGTGELFF

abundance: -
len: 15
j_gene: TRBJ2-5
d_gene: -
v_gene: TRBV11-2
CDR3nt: TGTGCCAGCAGCCGCCTCGCGGGACTTCAAGAGACCCAGTACTTC
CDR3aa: CASSRLAGLQETQYF

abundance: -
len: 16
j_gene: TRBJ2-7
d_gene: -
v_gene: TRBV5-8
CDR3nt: TGTGCCAGCAGCTTGACTCCAGGCCCTCCGTCCGACGAGCAGTACTTC
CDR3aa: CASSLTPGPPSDEQYF

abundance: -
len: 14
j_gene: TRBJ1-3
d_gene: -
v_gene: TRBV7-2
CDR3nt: TGTGCCAGCAGCAGGGGTTCCTCTGGAAACACCATATATTTT
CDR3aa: CASSRGSSGNTIYF

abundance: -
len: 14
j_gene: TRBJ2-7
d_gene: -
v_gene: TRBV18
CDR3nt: TGTGCCAGCTCACAAGGGGGGGGATACTACGAGCAGTACTTC
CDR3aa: CASSQGGGYYEQYF

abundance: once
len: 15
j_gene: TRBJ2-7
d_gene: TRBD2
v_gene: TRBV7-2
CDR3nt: TGTGCCAGCATGGTTTCTAGCGGGGGGGCCAACGAGCAGTACTTC
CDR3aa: CASMVSSGGANEQYF

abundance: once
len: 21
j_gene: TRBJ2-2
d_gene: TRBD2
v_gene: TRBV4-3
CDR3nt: TGCGCCAGCAGCCAAGATGTCTCCTCGGCTAGCGGGGGGACGAACACCGGGGAGCTGTTTTTT
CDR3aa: CASSQDVSSASGGTNTGELFF